Reported below is one T cell receptor beta chain. What it recognizes is unknown. All the patients suffered relapse after autologous stem cell transplantation, and brentuximab vedotin exposure differed. This sample is part of a study of PD-1 blockade in classical Hodgkin lymphoma. CDR1 and CDR2 from the germline V gene are GTSNPN and SVGIG (reference sequence). The CDR3 runs 14 residues. Losses at the gene ends were 4 bases for V and 3 bases for J; bases not matched to a gene: 7. The method was immunoSEQ multiplex PCR; TCRdb's version includes in-frame clones alone and lacks a portion of them. Of about 58,000 clones in the sample, about 91% are singletons; the top ten hold less than 11%. Findings and caveats of the study: Healthy donors were reported to have higher baseline TCR diversity than newly diagnosed patients. Nothing has yet pinned down what causes the repertoire differences, possibly disease activity or prior therapy. Excluded were patients who started nivolumab under 1 year after ASCT, a group that had lower diversity.

The source of this sequence is a human donor with classical Hodgkin lymphoma. The source was peripheral blood mononuclear cells (PBMCs), collected before the second cycle of nivolumab. This rearrangement joins TRBV30 to TRBJ2-7, with 9 bases matching TRBD2. The CDR3 is CAWKGGGAVYEQYF. The CDR3 nucleotides are TGTGCCTGGAAAGGCGGGGGGGCCGTCTACGAGCAGTACTTC.